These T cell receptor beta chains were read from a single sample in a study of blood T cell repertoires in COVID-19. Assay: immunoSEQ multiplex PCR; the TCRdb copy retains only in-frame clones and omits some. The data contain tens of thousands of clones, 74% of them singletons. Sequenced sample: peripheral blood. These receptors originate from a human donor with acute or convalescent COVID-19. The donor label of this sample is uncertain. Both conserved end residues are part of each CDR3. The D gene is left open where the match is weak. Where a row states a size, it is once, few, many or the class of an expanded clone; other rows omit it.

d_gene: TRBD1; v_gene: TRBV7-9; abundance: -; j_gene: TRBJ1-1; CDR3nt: TGTGCCAGCAGCTTAGGGGGACAGGGTGAAGCTTTCTTT; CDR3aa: CASSLGGQGEAFF
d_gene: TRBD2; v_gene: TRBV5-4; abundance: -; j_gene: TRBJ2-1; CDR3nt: TGTGCCAGCAGCCCTCGCCCCACTAGCGGGGGGGGCTCCATGAATGAGCAGTTCTTC; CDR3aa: CASSPRPTSGGGSMNEQFF
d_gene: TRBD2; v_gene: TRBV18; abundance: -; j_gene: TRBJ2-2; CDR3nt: TGTGCCAGCTCCAAAACCACCGGGACCGGGGGGACCGGGGAGCTGTTTTTT; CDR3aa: CASSKTTGTGGTGELFF
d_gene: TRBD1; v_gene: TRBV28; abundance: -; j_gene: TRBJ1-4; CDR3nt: TGTGCCAGCAGTTTTTTGGGACAGGGGGCTTCTAATGAAAAACTGTTTTTT; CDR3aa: CASSFLGQGASNEKLFF
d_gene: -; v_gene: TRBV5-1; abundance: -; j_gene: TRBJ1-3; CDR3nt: TGCGCCAGCAGCTTGGCCGGGAACTCTGGAAACACCATATATTTT; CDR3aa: CASSLAGNSGNTIYF
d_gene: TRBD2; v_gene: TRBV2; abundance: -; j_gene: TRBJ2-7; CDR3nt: TGTGCCAGCAGGAGGGAGGGCCAGACCTACGAGCAGTACTTC; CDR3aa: CASRREGQTYEQYF
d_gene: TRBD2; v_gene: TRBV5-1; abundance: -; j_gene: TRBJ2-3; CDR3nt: TGCGCCAGCAGTCCCAGCGGGAGGGCCTATGATACGCAGTATTTT; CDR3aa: CASSPSGRAYDTQYF
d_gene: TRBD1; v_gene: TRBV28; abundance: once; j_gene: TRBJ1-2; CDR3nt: TGTGCCAGCAGTAGCCCCGGGACAGGGGGCGCGAGTGGCTACACCTTC; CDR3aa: CASSSPGTGGASGYTF
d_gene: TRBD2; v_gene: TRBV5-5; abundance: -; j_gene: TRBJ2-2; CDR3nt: TGTGCCAGCAGTCTATTAGCGGGCACCGGGGAGCTGTTTTTT; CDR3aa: CASSLLAGTGELFF
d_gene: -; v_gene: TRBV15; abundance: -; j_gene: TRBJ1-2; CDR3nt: TGTGCCACCAGCGAGGTCCAGAACTATGGCTACACCTTC; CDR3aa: CATSEVQNYGYTF
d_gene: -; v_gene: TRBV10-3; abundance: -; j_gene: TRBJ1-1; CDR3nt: TGTGCCATCAGTGAGTCAGGGGCGAACACTGAAGCTTTCTTT; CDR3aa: CAISESGANTEAFF
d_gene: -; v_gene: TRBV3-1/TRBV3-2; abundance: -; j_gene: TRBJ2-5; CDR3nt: TGTGCCAGCAGCCAAGAGGAGCGGACCCAGTACTTC; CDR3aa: CASSQEERTQYF
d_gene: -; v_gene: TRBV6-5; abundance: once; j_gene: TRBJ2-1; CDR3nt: TGTGCCAGCAGGCTAGCTCTGAGGCAGTTCTTC; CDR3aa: CASRLALRQFF
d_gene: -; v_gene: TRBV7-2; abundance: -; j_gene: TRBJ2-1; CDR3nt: TGTGCCAGCAGCTCACAGGTGAGCTCCTACAATGAGCAGTTCTTC; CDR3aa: CASSSQVSSYNEQFF
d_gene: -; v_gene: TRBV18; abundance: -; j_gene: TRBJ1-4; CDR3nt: TGTGCCAGCTCAAGATATGGGAGCAATAATGAAAAACTGTTTTTT; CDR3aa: CASSRYGSNNEKLFF
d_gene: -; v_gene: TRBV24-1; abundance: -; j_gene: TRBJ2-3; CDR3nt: TGTGCCACCAGTGCTCCCACAGATACGCAGTATTTT; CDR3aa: CATSAPTDTQYF
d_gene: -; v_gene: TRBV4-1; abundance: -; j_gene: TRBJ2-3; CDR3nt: TGCGCCAGCAGCCAAGCGGAGAGCACAGATACGCAGTATTTT; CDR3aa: CASSQAESTDTQYF
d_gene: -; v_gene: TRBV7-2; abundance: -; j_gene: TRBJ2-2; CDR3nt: TGTGCCAGCAGGGACTTTAACACCGGGGAGCTGTTTTTT; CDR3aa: CASRDFNTGELFF
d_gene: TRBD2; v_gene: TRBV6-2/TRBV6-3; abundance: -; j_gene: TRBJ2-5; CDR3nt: TGTGCCAGCAGTTCCGCCGGGACTAGCGTAGAGACCCAGTACTTC; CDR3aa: CASSSAGTSVETQYF
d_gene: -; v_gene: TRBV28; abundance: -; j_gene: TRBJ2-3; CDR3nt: TGTGCCAGCAGTTTATGGGCCAGGGGCGCAGATACGCAGTATTTT; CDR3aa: CASSLWARGADTQYF
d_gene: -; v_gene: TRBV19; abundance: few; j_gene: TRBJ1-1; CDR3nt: TGTGCCAGTAGTATTGGGAGCCGGAACACTGAAGCTTTCTTT; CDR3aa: CASSIGSRNTEAFF
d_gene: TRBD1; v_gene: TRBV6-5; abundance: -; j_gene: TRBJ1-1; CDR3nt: TGTGCCAGCAAACCCGGGACAGGGAACACTGAAGCTTTCTTT; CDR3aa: CASKPGTGNTEAFF
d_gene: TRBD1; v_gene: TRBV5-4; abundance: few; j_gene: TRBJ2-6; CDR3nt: TGTGCCAGCACCCCTCCTCGGACAGGGGGGCTCTCTGGGGCCAACGTCCTGACTTTC; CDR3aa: CASTPPRTGGLSGANVLTF
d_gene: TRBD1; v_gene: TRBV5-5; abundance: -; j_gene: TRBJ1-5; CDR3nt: TGTGCCAGCAGCTTGGGAAAACCAGCTGGGACAGGGGGAAGTCAGCCCCAGCATTTT; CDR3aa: CASSLGKPAGTGGSQPQHF
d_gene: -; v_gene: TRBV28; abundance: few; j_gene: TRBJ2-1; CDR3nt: TGTGCCAGCGCAACTCCCTCCTCTGAGTTCTTC; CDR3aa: CASATPSSEFF
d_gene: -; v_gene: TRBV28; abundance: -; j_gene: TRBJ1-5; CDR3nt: TGTGCCAGCAGTGCACCCCGGTTAGGCAATCAGCCCCAGCATTTT; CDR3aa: CASSAPRLGNQPQHF
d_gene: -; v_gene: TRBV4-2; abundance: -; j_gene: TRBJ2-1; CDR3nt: TGTGCCAGCAGCCCCGGGGGAGGTTCCTACAATGAGCAGTTCTTC; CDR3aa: CASSPGGGSYNEQFF
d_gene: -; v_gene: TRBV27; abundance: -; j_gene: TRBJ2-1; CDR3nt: TGTGCCAGCAGCTCAAGCCGGAGCTCCTACAATGAGCAGTTCTTC; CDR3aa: CASSSSRSSYNEQFF
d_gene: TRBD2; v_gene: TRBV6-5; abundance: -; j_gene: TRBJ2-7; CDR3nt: TGTGCCAGCAGCCGACTGGCGGGAGTGGGAGAGCAGTACTTC; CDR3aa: CASSRLAGVGEQYF
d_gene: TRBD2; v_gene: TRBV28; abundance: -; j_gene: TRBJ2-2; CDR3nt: TGTGCCAGCAGTTCGCCCCTAGCGGGGGGATCCTGGACCGGGGAGCTGTTTTTT; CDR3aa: CASSSPLAGGSWTGELFF
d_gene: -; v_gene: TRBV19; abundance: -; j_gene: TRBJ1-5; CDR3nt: TGTGCCAGTTCTAACTATGGGGCTCGGGCCCAGCATTTT; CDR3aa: CASSNYGARAQHF
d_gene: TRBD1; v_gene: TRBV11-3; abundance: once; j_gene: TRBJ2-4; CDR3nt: TGTGCCAGCAGCGTCGACAGGGGAAACATTCAGTACTTC; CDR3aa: CASSVDRGNIQYF
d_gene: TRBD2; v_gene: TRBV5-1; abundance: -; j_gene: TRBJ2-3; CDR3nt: TGCGCCAGCAGCTTGGTCTCTAGCGGGGGGGCCGGAGATACGCAGTATTTT; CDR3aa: CASSLVSSGGAGDTQYF
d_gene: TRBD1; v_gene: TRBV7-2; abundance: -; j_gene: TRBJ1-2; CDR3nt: TGTGCCAGCAGCTTAGTGGGACAGGGAGGATACACTAACTATGGCTACACCTTC; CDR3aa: CASSLVGQGGYTNYGYTF
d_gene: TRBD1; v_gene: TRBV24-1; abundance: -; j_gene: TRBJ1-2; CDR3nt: TGTGCCACCAGTGATCCAGGACAGGGGCTCGGCTACACCTTC; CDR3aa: CATSDPGQGLGYTF
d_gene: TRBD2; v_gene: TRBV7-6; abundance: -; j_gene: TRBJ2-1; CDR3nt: TGTGCCAGCAGCTTCGGACTAGCGGGAGGGCTCTCCTACAATGAGCAGTTCTTC; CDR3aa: CASSFGLAGGLSYNEQFF
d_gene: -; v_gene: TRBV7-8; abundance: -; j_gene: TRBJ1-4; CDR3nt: TGTGCCAGCAGCTTTGGTGGAGGAGGTGAAAAACTGTTTTTT; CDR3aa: CASSFGGGGEKLFF
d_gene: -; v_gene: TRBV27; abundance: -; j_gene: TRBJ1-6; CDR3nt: TGTGCCAGCGGGCCGGCGGGTTATAATTCACCCCTCCACTTT; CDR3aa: CASGPAGYNSPLHF
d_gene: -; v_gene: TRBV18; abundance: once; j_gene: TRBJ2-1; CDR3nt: TGTGCCAGCTCACTGTCTCCCACGAGCTCCTACAATGAGCAGTTCTTC; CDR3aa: CASSLSPTSSYNEQFF
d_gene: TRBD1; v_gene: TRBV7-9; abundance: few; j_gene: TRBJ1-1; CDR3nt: TGTGCCAGCAGCAAACAGGGGCTGAACACTGAAGCTTTCTTT; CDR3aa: CASSKQGLNTEAFF
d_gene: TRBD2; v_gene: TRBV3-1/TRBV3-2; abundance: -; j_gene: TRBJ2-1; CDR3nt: TGTGCCAGCAGCCAAGGCCGAGTGGCTAGCGGGAAGGATGAGCAGTTCTTC; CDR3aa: CASSQGRVASGKDEQFF
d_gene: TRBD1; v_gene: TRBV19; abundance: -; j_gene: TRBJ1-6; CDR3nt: TGTGCCAGTAGTCCGGGGGACAGAAGCTGGTCACCCCTCCACTTT; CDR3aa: CASSPGDRSWSPLHF
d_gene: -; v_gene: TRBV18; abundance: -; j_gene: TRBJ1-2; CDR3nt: TGTGCCAGCTCACCTTCCGGTGCGAACTATGGCTACACCTTC; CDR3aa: CASSPSGANYGYTF
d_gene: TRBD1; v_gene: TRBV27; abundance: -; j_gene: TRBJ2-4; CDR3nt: TGTGCCAGCAGACTAGCCGGGACAGGAGCTATGTTAGCCAAAAACATTCAGTACTTC; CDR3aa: CASRLAGTGAMLAKNIQYF
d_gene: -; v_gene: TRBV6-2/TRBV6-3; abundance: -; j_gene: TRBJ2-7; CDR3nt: TGTGCCAGCAGTCGTAGCGGAGGCCCCTACGAGCAGTACTTC; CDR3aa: CASSRSGGPYEQYF
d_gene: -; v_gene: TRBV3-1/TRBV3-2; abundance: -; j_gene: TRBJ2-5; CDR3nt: TGTGCCAGCAGCCCTAGTCGTCGAGAGACCCAGTACTTC; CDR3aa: CASSPSRRETQYF
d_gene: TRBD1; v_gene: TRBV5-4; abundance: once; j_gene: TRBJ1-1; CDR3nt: TGTGCCAGCAGCTTGGGAGGGGGACAGGGGAGGACTGAAGCTTTCTTT; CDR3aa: CASSLGGGQGRTEAFF
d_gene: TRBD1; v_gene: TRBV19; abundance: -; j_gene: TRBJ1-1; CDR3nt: TGTGCCAGTAGTGGGCAGACAGGGCCCGCTGAAGCTTTCTTT; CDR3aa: CASSGQTGPAEAFF
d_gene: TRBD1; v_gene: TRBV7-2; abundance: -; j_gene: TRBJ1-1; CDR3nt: TGTGCCAGCAGCTCGCGACAGGGGACCACTGAAGCTTTCTTT; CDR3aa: CASSSRQGTTEAFF
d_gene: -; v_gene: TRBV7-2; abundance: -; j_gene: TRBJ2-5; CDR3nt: TGTGCCAGCAGCTCCTCTAGAGGGGGAAGGGGGACCCAGTACTTC; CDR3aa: CASSSSRGGRGTQYF
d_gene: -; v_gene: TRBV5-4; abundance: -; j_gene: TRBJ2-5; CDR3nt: TGTGCCAGCAGCCCTCGACAGGGCCCGGGGAGGGAGACCCAGTACTTC; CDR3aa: CASSPRQGPGRETQYF
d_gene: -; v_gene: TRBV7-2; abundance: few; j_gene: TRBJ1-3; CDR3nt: TGTGCCAGCAGCGCCCTCGGCTCTGGAAACACCATATATTTT; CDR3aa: CASSALGSGNTIYF
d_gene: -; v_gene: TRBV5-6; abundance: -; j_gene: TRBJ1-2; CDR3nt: TGTGCCAGCAGCTTGCTGGCCTATGGCTACACCTTC; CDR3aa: CASSLLAYGYTF
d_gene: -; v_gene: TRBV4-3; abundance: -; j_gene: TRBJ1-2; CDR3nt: TGCGCCAGCAGCCAAGCCCCGGGGGGAGTCGGCTATGGCTACACCTTC; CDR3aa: CASSQAPGGVGYGYTF
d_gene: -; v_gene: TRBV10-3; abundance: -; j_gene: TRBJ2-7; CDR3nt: TGTGCCATCAGGGGGGACTTTCTAACCTACGAGCAGTACTTC; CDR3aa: CAIRGDFLTYEQYF